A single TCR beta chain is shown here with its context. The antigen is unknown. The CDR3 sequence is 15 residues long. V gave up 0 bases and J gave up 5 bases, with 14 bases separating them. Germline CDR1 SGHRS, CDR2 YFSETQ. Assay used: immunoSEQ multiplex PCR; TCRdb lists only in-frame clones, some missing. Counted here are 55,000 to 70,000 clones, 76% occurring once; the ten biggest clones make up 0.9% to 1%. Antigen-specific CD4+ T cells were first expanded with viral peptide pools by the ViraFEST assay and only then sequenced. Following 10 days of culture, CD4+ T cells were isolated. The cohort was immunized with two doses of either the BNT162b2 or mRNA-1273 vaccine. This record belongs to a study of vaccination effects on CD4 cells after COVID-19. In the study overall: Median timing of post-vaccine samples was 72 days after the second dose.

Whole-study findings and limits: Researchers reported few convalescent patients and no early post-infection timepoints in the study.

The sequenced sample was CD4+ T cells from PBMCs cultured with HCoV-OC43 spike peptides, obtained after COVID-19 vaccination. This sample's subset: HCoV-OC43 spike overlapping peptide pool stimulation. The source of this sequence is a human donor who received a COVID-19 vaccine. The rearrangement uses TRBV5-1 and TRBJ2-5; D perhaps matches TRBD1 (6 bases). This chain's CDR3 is CASSLGQALGETQYF. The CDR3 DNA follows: TGCGCCAGCAGCTTGGGACAGGCCCTGGGGGAGACCCAGTACTTC. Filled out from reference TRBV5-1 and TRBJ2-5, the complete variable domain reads KAGVTQTPRYLIKTRGQQVTLSCSPISGHRSVSWYQQTPGQGLQFLFEYFSETQRNKGNFPGRFSGRQFSNSRSEMNVSTLELGDSALYLCASSLGQALGETQYFGPGTRLLVL.